A selection of T cell receptor beta chains follows, all from one sample in a study of blood T cell repertoires in COVID-19. Libraries were prepared by immunoSEQ multiplex PCR; TCRdb keeps only in-frame clonotypes and omits some of them. Here the sample spans more than 45,000 clones, 90% being singletons. The sequenced sample consisted of peripheral blood. The receptors were gathered from a human donor in a cohort sampled during active COVID-19. Both conserved end residues are part of each CDR3.

V	J	CDR3
TRBV3-1/TRBV3-2	TRBJ2-1	CASSSRQGINNEQFF
TRBV18	TRBJ2-2	CASSPRTSGSGSAGELFF
TRBV5-1	TRBJ2-3	CASSSSLAGGLLDTQYF
TRBV2	TRBJ1-1	CASSLTGVSVNTEAFF
TRBV30	TRBJ2-6	CAWSTGPGANVLTF
TRBV28	TRBJ2-3	CASSGGLLFTDTQYF
TRBV28	TRBJ2-3	CASSRTGVWDTQYF
TRBV18	TRBJ1-5	CASSQTGVEGQPQHF
TRBV12-3/TRBV12-4	TRBJ2-7	CASSLDHYEQYF
TRBV5-4	TRBJ2-5	CASSLDGREGSETQYF
TRBV28	TRBJ2-1	CASTLGGYNEQFF
TRBV28	TRBJ2-3	CASTYPSGRLNTQYF
TRBV15	TRBJ1-1	CATSPGQGSEAFF
TRBV3-1/TRBV3-2	TRBJ2-5	CASSRTSGRAGGTQYF
TRBV18	TRBJ2-5	CASSRGTLGLGETQYF
TRBV5-1	TRBJ1-6	CASQLDRAHSPLHF
TRBV29-1	TRBJ1-2	CSVATRQGRGGYTF
TRBV15	TRBJ2-1	CATSRDGGNNEQFF
TRBV9	TRBJ1-4	CASSESSPGQGAFGEKLFF
TRBV5-5	TRBJ2-7	CASSLLTGVQYEQYF
TRBV15	TRBJ1-6	CATSRDAQNNSPLHF
TRBV18	TRBJ2-7	CASSPRRGSSYEQYF
TRBV9	TRBJ1-1	CASSGETGLGRAEAFF
TRBV29-1	TRBJ1-3	CSARDLSSGNTIYF
TRBV11-2	TRBJ1-2	CASRVNYRRLNYGYTF
TRBV7-6	TRBJ2-2	CASSLVEQGELFF
TRBV30	TRBJ1-1	CAWSETGRTTEAFF
TRBV10-3	TRBJ2-1	CAIRRDRDREQFF
TRBV10-3	TRBJ1-3	CAIGPGVSSGNTIYF
TRBV7-7	TRBJ1-1	CASSLTGQGVCSTEAFF
TRBV11-3	TRBJ1-1	CASSWGRKNTEAFF
TRBV25-1	TRBJ2-7	CASTTERELEYEQYF
TRBV27	TRBJ1-2	CASSPPTGTYGYTF
TRBV10-3	TRBJ2-3	CAISESSPRLAGGVDTQYF
TRBV7-6	TRBJ2-3	CASSLAGGRAGTDTQYF
TRBV7-9	TRBJ2-7	CASSLRTGPPYEQYF
TRBV29-1	TRBJ2-7	CSVNGQGEQYF